The present TCR beta chain was sequenced within a study of cytomegalovirus exposure and HLA in healthy donors. Only one count was recorded for this clone. A multiplex PCR was run with 60 Vbeta primers and 13 Jbeta primers. Clones were sequenced by immunoSEQ multiplex PCR, and TCRdb holds only the in-frame ones, with some missing. The data show about 140,000 clones, approximately 84% seen once. The V gene end was trimmed by 3 bases and the J gene end by 4 bases; junction bases not matched to a gene: 4. The CDR3 is 15 residues long. Germline CDR1 SGHAT, CDR2 FQDESV (reference sequence). The sequenced material came from PBMCs. The chain recombines TRBV11-1 with TRBJ2-1; 9 bases are a match to TRBD2. The sequence was obtained from a woman between 40 and 50 years old in good health and CMV-seronegative. The CDR3 DNA follows: TGTGCCAGCAGCTTTTTAGCGGGAGCATACAATGAGCAGTTCTTC. Its protein product is CASSFLAGAYNEQFF. The entire variable domain, with the rest obtained from reference TRBV11-1 and TRBJ2-1, is as follows: EAEVAQSPRYKITEKSQAVAFWCDPISGHATLYWYRQILGQGPELLVQFQDESVVDDSQLPKDRFSAERLKGVDSTLKIQPAELGDSAMYLCASSFLAGAYNEQFFGPGTRLTVL.